This TCR beta chain comes out of a study of blood T cell repertoires in COVID-19. Study as a whole: Researchers got acute and convalescent COVID-19 samples from the United States, Italy and Spain.

The protocol was immunoSEQ multiplex PCR, while the TCRdb copy is restricted to in-frame clones and leaves out a portion. The sample consists of around 80,000 clones, around 90% of them appearing once. This CDR3 has 16 residues. With 4 bases clipped from V and 5 bases from J, the junction kept 12 bases outside the gene matches. From germline, CDR1 is MNHEY and CDR2 SMNVEV (reference sequence). The sample was peripheral blood. The sequence derives from an elderly man with active or convalescent COVID-19. The rearrangement links TRBV27 to TRBJ2-5; 8 bases agree with TRBD1. The CDR3 sequence: CASSSRTGLVGETQYF. The CDR3 DNA reads TGTGCCAGCAGTTCGAGGACAGGGTTAGTTGGGGAGACCCAGTACTTC.